This T cell receptor (beta chain) stems from a study of T cell repertoires in cytomegalovirus infection. Study-wide background: Matching HLA type and CMV infection were both indicated by public TCR beta signatures.

Study conclusions and caveats: There were HLA-C-restricted CMV-specific TCR beta clonotypes dominating the ex vivo response. The cumulative frequency of public TCR beta families distinguished individuals who carried CMV together with the relevant HLA.

This clonotype was counted only a few times. Its target is not known. One entry per CDR3 protein, called by TCRdb with MiXCR from the reads. Counted here are approximately 500,000 distinct CDR3 sequences, more than 25% occurring once; the ten biggest clones make up about 12%. The sample was PBMCs. The receptor was derived from a human donor in good health (CMV status not recorded). Some clones in this sample may be carry-over from other donors' samples.

The CDR3: CASSLGRVSDIQYF. DNA of the CDR3: TGTGCCAGCAGCTTAGGGAGGGTCAGCGACATTCAGTACTTC. V gene TRBV7-9 combines with J gene TRBJ2-4; a possible D gene is TRBD2 (6 bases). Trimming stripped 1 base from V and 8 bases from J, with 12 bases between. This CDR3 has 14 residues. The germline V gene has CDR1 SEHNR and CDR2 FQNEAQ (reference sequence).